A single sample gave rise to the 30 T cell receptor beta chains below, sequenced in a study of blood T cell repertoires in COVID-19 (dated by TCRdb to 2019 to 2021). The library was prepared using the immunoSEQ multiplex PCR assay. TCRdb mirrors the immuneACCESS table, restricted to in-frame sequences. Some clones are absent from its copies; in checked studies, under half trace to an unresolved V gene, and the reason for the others is unknown. This sample has roughly 55,000 clones in its table, and around 85% of those were observed once. Roughly 10% of the sample is held by the ten biggest clonotypes. Sequenced material: peripheral blood. These receptors came from a human donor in a cohort sampled during active COVID-19.

The V gene is TRBV4-3, the J gene TRBJ2-6; tentatively, D is TRBD2 (6 bases). The germline V gene encodes CDR1 LGHNA and CDR2 YSLEER. The length of the CDR3 is 16 residues. The V and J ends lost 6 bases and 0 bases respectively, with 12 bases between them. CDR3 sequence reads: CASSKGEVSGANVLTF. For the CDR3, the DNA is TGCGCCAGCAGTAAAGGGGAGGTCTCTGGGGCCAACGTCCTGACTTTC.

This clone was seen at least ten times. The V gene is TRBV11-2, the J gene TRBJ2-2; 9 bases fit TRBD1. Germline CDR1 and CDR2: SGHAT and FQNNGV. CDR3 size: 15 residues. With 4 bases clipped from V and 5 bases from J, the junction kept 5 bases outside the gene matches. The CDR3 nucleotides are TGTGCCAGCAGCTGGGCGGGGACAGGGACCGGGGAGCTGTTTTTT. It translates to CASSWAGTGTGELFF.

The chain is built from TRBV28 and TRBJ2-1; D possibly corresponds to TRBD1 (5 bases). The CDR3 length is 20 residues. Germline V gene data show CDR1 as MDHEN and CDR2 as SYDVKM. Trimming took 5 bases from V and 4 from J, leaving 30 bases between them. The CDR3 bases are TGTGCCAGCAGTGCGTTAAGATCCATGAAGGACCGCACAGGTTACAATGAGCAGTTCTTC. Protein sequence: CASSALRSMKDRTGYNEQFF.

The chain recombines TRBV18 with TRBJ2-7; 8 bases fit TRBD1. V lost 0 bases and J lost 7; bases outside the gene matches: 5. This CDR3 has 14 residues. Germline CDR1 is KGHSH and CDR2 is LQKENI. CDR3 sequence reads: CASSPPDRGWEQYF. The CDR3 nucleotides read TGTGCCAGCTCACCACCCGACAGGGGATGGGAGCAGTACTTC.

This chain joins TRBV6-5 and TRBJ1-1; 7 bases are a match to TRBD1. V dropped 6 bases and J dropped 4; count of bases not matched to a gene: 8. This CDR3 comprises 14 residues. Germline V lookup: CDR1 MNHEY, CDR2 SVGAGI. Here the CDR3 reads CASRTLGGGTEAFF. CDR3 coding DNA: TGTGCCAGCAGAACCTTAGGGGGCGGCACTGAAGCTTTCTTT.

The chain joins TRBV11-2 to TRBJ2-1; TRBD1 matches 7 bases. The J segment lost 5 bases and the V segment lost 4 bases, leaving 5 bases of the junction unmatched. CDR1 and CDR2 (germline): SGHAT, FQNNGV. The CDR3 contains 14 residues. CDR3 DNA sequence: TGTGCCAGCAGCTCCGACAGGGCGGACAATGAGCAGTTCTTC. This gives the protein CASSSDRADNEQFF.

The chain has TRBV29-1 and TRBJ1-5; D possibly corresponds to TRBD1 (6 bases). The CDR3 covers 12 residues. V dropped 7 bases and J dropped 5 bases, with 12 bases sitting between them. In germline, CDR1 is SQVTM, CDR2 ANQGSEA. The DNA of the CDR3 is TGCAGCGCCGGATCAGGGGATCAGCCCCAGCATTTT. Its protein is CSAGSGDQPQHF.

V is TRBV9 and J is TRBJ2-5, with TRBD1 matching over 9 bases. CDR3 length: 16 residues. Trimming cost V 0 bases and J 1 base; bases outside gene matches: 4. Germline CDR1 SGDLS, CDR2 YYNGEE. The CDR3 DNA is TGTGCCAGCAGCGTAGCGACAGGGGGGCTCCAAGAGACCCAGTACTTC. It yields the protein CASSVATGGLQETQYF.

The rearrangement uses TRBV28 and TRBJ2-5, with D possibly TRBD2 on 6 matching bases. The CDR3 has 16 amino acids. CDR1 and CDR2 from the germline V gene are MDHEN and SYDVKM. The V end was cut by 5 bases, the J end by 2 bases, with 18 bases between. Written as DNA, the CDR3 is TGTGCCAGCAGTATTCCAGCGGGCCAGACTCAAGAGACCCAGTACTTC. Translated: CASSIPAGQTQETQYF.

This clone was detected once. The chain has TRBV6-6 and TRBJ1-2; 10 bases are a match to TRBD1. Germline assignment: CDR1 MNHNY and CDR2 SVGAGI (reference sequence). The length of the CDR3 is 14 residues. With 5 bases clipped from V and 7 bases from J, the junction kept 7 bases outside the gene matches. CDR3 protein: CASSPGTGVVGYTF. The CDR3 nucleotides are TGTGCCAGCAGTCCCGGGACAGGGGTTGTTGGCTACACCTTC.

The chain employs TRBV19 and TRBJ1-5, with 8 bases identical to TRBD1. There are 14 residues in the CDR3. Germline values: CDR1 LNHDA, CDR2 SQIVND (reference sequence). Losses at the gene ends were 9 bases for V and 4 bases for J; bases not matched to a gene: 8. This CDR3 reads CASSSDRANQPQHF. CDR3 DNA: TGTGCCAGCAGTTCGGACAGGGCGAATCAGCCCCAGCATTTT.

This chain links TRBV11-2 with TRBJ2-7; 10 nucleotides match TRBD2. Trimming cost V 5 bases and J 2 bases; bases outside gene matches: 6. The CDR3 length is 15 residues. Germline V gives CDR1 SGHAT, CDR2 FQNNGV. The CDR3 protein is CASSPGLAVTYEQYF. CDR3 nucleotides: TGTGCCAGCAGCCCAGGACTAGCGGTAACCTACGAGCAGTACTTC.

The chain uses TRBV6-1 and TRBJ2-4; 8 bases are a match to TRBD2. V shed 1 base, J shed 1 base, and the junction held 12 bases outside the gene matches. Germline values: CDR1 MNHNS, CDR2 SASEGT. This CDR3 is built from 19 residues. In DNA, the CDR3 is TGTGCCAGCAGTGAAGACTTAGCGGGATTAACCGGGGCCAAAAACATTCAGTACTTC. It codes for CASSEDLAGLTGAKNIQYF.

The V gene is TRBV20-1, the J gene TRBJ2-2, with a possible D match to TRBD1 (6 bases). Trimming removed 3 bases from V and 8 bases from J, with 16 bases in between. From germline, CDR1 is DFQATT and CDR2 SNEGSKA (reference sequence). The CDR3 loop spans 14 amino acids. The CDR3: CSASLQGWTGELFF. The CDR3 DNA follows: TGCAGTGCTAGTCTACAGGGATGGACTGGGGAGCTGTTTTTT.

This rearrangement joins TRBV7-9 to TRBJ2-7; D unresolved. Germline V gene data show CDR1 as SEHNR and CDR2 as FQNEAQ (reference sequence). Trimming removed 6 bases at V and 3 bases at J, with 18 bases between. The CDR3 loop spans 15 amino acids. CDR3 amino acids: CASSLSPLELYEQYF. The CDR3 region has the DNA TGTGCCAGCAGTCTTAGTCCTTTGGAGCTCTACGAGCAGTACTTC.

The V and J genes are TRBV6-5 and TRBJ2-7; D possibly corresponds to TRBD2 (6 bases). With 8 bases removed from V and 3 bases from J, the gap between germline ends came to 8 bases. This CDR3 spans 11 amino acids. CDR1 and CDR2 (germline): MNHEY, SVGAGI. The CDR3 DNA reads as TGTGCCAGCCTGACTAGCTACGAGCAGTACTTC. As protein: CASLTSYEQYF.

This chain connects TRBV7-2 to TRBJ2-1; tentative D call: TRBD2 (6 bases). The CDR3 has 15 amino acids. Germline V gene sequence: CDR1 SGHTA, CDR2 FQGNSA. Deletions cut 2 bases from V and 6 bases from J, with 14 bases between. This CDR3 is CASSLTGDKGNEQFF. In DNA, the CDR3 is TGTGCCAGCAGCTTAACGGGGGATAAGGGCAATGAGCAGTTCTTC.

This clone qualifies as medium-sized. V gene TRBV5-4 combines with J gene TRBJ1-4; unclear D gene. The CDR3 has 19 amino acids. V lost 4 bases to trimming and J lost 0 bases, with 22 bases between them. Germline CDR1 SGHNT, CDR2 YYREEE (reference sequence). CDR3 bases: TGTGCCAGCAGCACCCAAAGCCCGGGGATGCTGGCAACTAATGAAAAACTGTTTTTT. This encodes CASSTQSPGMLATNEKLFF.

The chain recombines TRBV21-1 with TRBJ2-1; TRBD2, the table's D call, lacks a check against the DNA. TRBV21-1 is assigned pseudogene status. CDR3 length equals 17 residues. The DNA for the CDR3 is TGTGCCAGCAGCAAAGAAGACTTCCTGAGCGCCTACAATGAGCAGTTCTTC. As protein: CASSKEDFLSAYNEQFF.

The genes are TRBV5-1 and TRBJ1-2; D unclear. Germline CDR1 reads SGHRS; CDR2 reads YFSETQ. Trimming left V 4 bases short and J 4 bases short, with 11 bases between. This CDR3 spans 13 amino acids. DNA of the CDR3: TGCGCCAGCAGCCTAGGAGGGTTCTATGGCTACACCTTC. Translated, it gives CASSLGGFYGYTF.

The J gene is TRBJ1-1, the V gene TRBV18; D perhaps matches TRBD1 (5 bases). CDR1 is KGHSH, CDR2 LQKENI, per germline. CDR3 length equals 15 residues. V was clipped by 0 bases and J by 6 bases, with 14 bases between them. As DNA, the CDR3 is TGTGCCAGCTCACCACCCGTCGGGGGGAAGGCTGAAGCTTTCTTT. This gives the protein CASSPPVGGKAEAFF.

The gene calls are TRBV18 and TRBJ2-1; a weak D match, TRBD2 (6 bases). Germline V gives CDR1 KGHSH, CDR2 LQKENI. The V gene lost 3 bases and the J gene lost 0 bases, with 15 bases spanning the gap. There are 17 residues in the CDR3. CDR3 sequence (DNA): TGTGCCAGCTCACCGAACGGAGGGAGTGCCTCCTACAATGAGCAGTTCTTC. Its protein product is CASSPNGGSASYNEQFF.

The CDR3 protein is CASSGDLAGASNEQFF. In DNA, the CDR3 is TGTGCCAGCAGCGGCGACCTAGCGGGAGCCTCAAATGAGCAGTTCTTC. This sequence joins TRBV5-6 and TRBJ2-1; 10 positions agree with TRBD2. This CDR3 is 16 amino acids long. The germline CDR1 and CDR2 sequences are SGHDT and YYEEEE. The V and J ends lost 4 bases and 7 bases, in that order; junction bases with no gene match: 11.

The chain links TRBV7-9 to TRBJ2-7; 7 bases map to TRBD1. Germline V lookup: CDR1 SEHNR, CDR2 FQNEAQ (reference sequence). The length of the CDR3 is 15 residues. The ends lost 1 base at V and 1 base at J; junction bases unmatched: 4. CDR3 in amino acids: CASSLVQGQSYEQYF. CDR3 DNA: TGTGCCAGCAGCTTAGTACAGGGGCAATCCTACGAGCAGTACTTC.

V and J are TRBV6-2 or TRBV6-3 and TRBJ1-1; unclear D gene. Germline CDR1 MNHEY, CDR2 SVGEGT. The CDR3 has 16 amino acids. V shed 2 bases and J shed 0 bases, with 13 bases lying between them. CDR3 sequence: CASSYRPDWVNTEAFF. DNA for the CDR3: TGTGCCAGCAGTTACAGGCCCGACTGGGTGAACACTGAAGCTTTCTTT.

The count of this clone is one. The chain employs TRBV3-1 (or the pseudogene TRBV3-2) and TRBJ2-6; TRBD1 aligns across 8 bases. CDR3 length: 20 residues. J gave up 0 bases and V 4 bases, and 14 bases lay outside the gene matches. CDR1 LGHDT and CDR2 YNNKEL come from the germline V gene (reference sequence). For the CDR3, the DNA is TGTGCCAGCAGCCCGCAGATAGGGGGGACAGGTATCTCTGGGGCCAACGTCCTGACTTTC. Protein: CASSPQIGGTGISGANVLTF.

This clone was recorded a few times. The V gene is TRBV4-3, the J gene TRBJ2-5; 7 bases are a match to TRBD1. Per germline, CDR1 LGHNA and CDR2 YSLEER. The junction had 14 bases not matched to a gene; V was cut back by 2 bases and J by 5 bases. The length of the CDR3 is 17 residues. CDR3 in DNA: TGCGCCAGCAGCCAAACGACAGGGTTCAGCTTGGTGGAGACCCAGTACTTC. Encoded protein: CASSQTTGFSLVETQYF.

The V call is TRBV6-2 or TRBV6-3, the J call TRBJ1-4, with D maybe TRBD1 (6 bases). Trimming shortened V by 6 bases and J by 11 bases, and 19 bases separated the two germline ends. Germline V gene data show CDR1 as MNHEY and CDR2 as SVGEGT. The CDR3 consists of 14 residues. The CDR3 DNA sequence: TGTGCCAGCAGCGCCGGCAGGGGTTGGCGGAAACTGTTTTTT. It yields the protein CASSAGRGWRKLFF.

The chain uses TRBV2 and TRBJ2-2; 8 bases are a match to TRBD1. The CDR3 length is 13 residues. Germline V lookup: CDR1 SNHLY, CDR2 FYNNEI. Trimming removed 7 bases from V and 7 bases from J; junction bases left unmatched: 5. CDR3 residues: CASKRQGIGELFF. As DNA, the CDR3 is TGTGCCAGCAAACGACAGGGGATCGGGGAGCTGTTTTTT.

This clone came up many times. The CDR3 DNA reads as TGTGCCAGCAGCCCAGGGGATAGTACAGATACGCAGTATTTT. Amino acids: CASSPGDSTDTQYF. V usage is TRBV7-9 and J usage is TRBJ2-3; tentatively, D is TRBD1 (6 bases). This CDR3 region has 14 residues. Trimming removed 5 bases at V and 3 bases at J, with 12 bases between. Germline lookup yields CDR1 SEHNR and CDR2 FQNEAQ (reference sequence).